Listed below are T cell receptor beta chains from one sample, sequenced in a study of cytomegalovirus exposure and HLA in healthy donors. The table came from immunoSEQ multiplex PCR; TCRdb's copy has only in-frame clones and leaves some out. This table has roughly 73,000 clones, about 95% appearing once. Input material: PBMCs. Receptors originate from a young man in good health and CMV-seronegative. Both conserved end residues are part of each CDR3. D genes are given only for firm matches. Size tells how often a clone was seen (once, few, many) or the class of an expanded clone, and some rows leave it out.

D: -; size: -; J: TRBJ1-6; V: TRBV9; CDR3: CASSGRTGHGNSPLHF; DNA: TGTGCCAGCAGCGGACGAACAGGGCACGGGAATTCACCCCTCCACTTT
D: TRBD2; size: -; J: TRBJ2-2; V: TRBV19; CDR3: CASSRGRAGGPRTGELFF; DNA: TGTGCCAGTAGCCGCGGAAGAGCGGGGGGGCCTAGGACCGGGGAGCTGTTTTTT
D: -; size: -; J: TRBJ1-3; V: TRBV6-5; CDR3: CASSLDRSSGNTIYF; DNA: TGTGCCAGCAGCCTAGACCGTAGCTCTGGAAACACCATATATTTT
D: -; size: -; J: TRBJ2-7; V: TRBV7-2; CDR3: CASSPPGPEQYF; DNA: TGTGCCAGCAGCCCCCCGGGTCCTGAGCAGTACTTC
D: -; size: -; J: TRBJ1-1; V: TRBV7-3; CDR3: CASSPLGEASEAFF; DNA: TGTGCCAGCAGCCCCCTCGGCGAAGCTAGTGAAGCTTTCTTT
D: -; size: few; J: TRBJ2-3; V: TRBV28; CDR3: CASSLLTSTDTQYF; DNA: TGTGCCAGCAGTCTCTTGACTAGCACAGATACGCAGTATTTT
D: -; size: once; J: TRBJ1-1; V: TRBV6-5; CDR3: CASSYLQGNTEAFF; DNA: TGTGCCAGCAGTTACCTACAGGGGAACACTGAAGCTTTCTTT
D: TRBD1; size: -; J: TRBJ2-3; V: TRBV30; CDR3: CAWSGLGQGSDTQYF; DNA: TGTGCCTGGAGTGGTTTGGGACAGGGGTCAGATACGCAGTATTTT
D: -; size: -; J: TRBJ2-1; V: TRBV21-1; CDR3: CASSNGSSAANYNEQFF; DNA: TGTGCCAGCAGCAACGGGTCCTCGGCAGCAAATTACAATGAGCAGTTCTTC
D: -; size: -; J: TRBJ1-1; V: TRBV28; CDR3: CASSTSRWDTGNTEAFF; DNA: TGTGCCAGCAGTACATCCCGCTGGGACACCGGAAACACTGAAGCTTTCTTT
D: -; size: -; J: TRBJ1-5; V: TRBV7-8; CDR3: CASSPTGGHQPQHF; DNA: TGTGCCAGCAGCCCCACGGGGGGCCATCAGCCCCAGCATTTT
D: TRBD1; size: -; J: TRBJ1-1; V: TRBV2; CDR3: CASRTRQGNTEAFF; DNA: TGTGCCAGCAGAACGAGACAGGGGAACACTGAAGCTTTCTTT
D: -; size: -; J: TRBJ2-1; V: TRBV28; CDR3: CASSLVAPNNEQFF; DNA: TGTGCCAGCAGTTTAGTGGCTCCAAACAATGAGCAGTTCTTC
D: TRBD1; size: once; J: TRBJ1-3; V: TRBV19; CDR3: CASSLKGTGSGNTIYF; DNA: TGTGCCAGTAGCCTAAAAGGGACAGGCTCTGGAAACACCATATATTTT
D: -; size: -; J: TRBJ1-3; V: TRBV27; CDR3: CASSLDGTYGNTIYF; DNA: TGTGCCAGCAGTTTGGACGGGACATATGGAAACACCATATATTTT
D: -; size: -; J: TRBJ2-7; V: TRBV5-1; CDR3: CASSLATAYEQYF; DNA: TGCGCCAGCAGCTTGGCCACAGCCTACGAGCAGTACTTC
D: TRBD1; size: -; J: TRBJ1-4; V: TRBV30; CDR3: CAYVQGGLATNEKLFF; DNA: TGTGCCTACGTACAGGGGGGACTTGCAACTAATGAAAAACTGTTTTTT
D: TRBD2; size: -; J: TRBJ2-7; V: TRBV28; CDR3: CASSLGTTYF; DNA: TGTGCCAGCAGTTTGGGGACTACCTACTTC
D: TRBD1; size: -; J: TRBJ1-2; V: TRBV5-4; CDR3: CASSSAPGQGFGSYGYTF; DNA: TGTGCCAGCAGCTCCGCTCCGGGACAGGGCTTTGGGTCCTATGGCTACACCTTC
D: TRBD1; size: -; J: TRBJ2-7; V: TRBV5-1; CDR3: CASSPRKDRDEQYF; DNA: TGCGCCAGCAGCCCCCGGAAAGACAGGGACGAGCAGTACTTC
D: -; size: -; J: TRBJ2-2; V: TRBV29-1; CDR3: CSAVTVPTGELFF; DNA: TGCAGCGCAGTGACAGTCCCCACCGGGGAGCTGTTTTTT
D: -; size: -; J: TRBJ1-1; V: TRBV7-9; CDR3: CASSLRVDTEAFF; DNA: TGTGCCAGCAGCTTGAGGGTTGACACTGAAGCTTTCTTT
D: -; size: -; J: TRBJ2-1; V: TRBV5-1; CDR3: CASSLEGGLGEQFF; DNA: TGCGCCAGCAGCTTGGAGGGGGGGTTAGGAGAGCAGTTCTTC
D: -; size: -; J: TRBJ2-7; V: TRBV6-5; CDR3: CASSSTDTYEQYF; DNA: TGTGCCAGCAGTTCGACAGATACATACGAGCAGTACTTC
D: -; size: -; J: TRBJ1-4; V: TRBV11-2; CDR3: CASSANRATNEKLFF; DNA: TGTGCCAGCAGCGCCAACCGGGCAACTAATGAAAAACTGTTTTTT
D: -; size: -; J: TRBJ2-7; V: TRBV19; CDR3: CASSPPPSTPQGGGVEQYF; DNA: TGTGCCAGTAGTCCCCCTCCCTCTACTCCACAGGGGGGAGGGGTGGAGCAGTACTTC
D: TRBD2; size: -; J: TRBJ2-1; V: TRBV27; CDR3: CASSFLAGVDNEQFF; DNA: TGTGCCAGCAGTTTTTTAGCGGGGGTAGACAATGAGCAGTTCTTC
D: -; size: -; J: TRBJ1-1; V: TRBV6-1; CDR3: CASSASDYYLEAFF; DNA: TGTGCCAGCAGTGCCTCAGACTATTACCTTGAAGCTTTCTTT
D: -; size: -; J: TRBJ1-5; V: TRBV6-1; CDR3: CASSEQGGSSQPQHF; DNA: TGTGCCAGCAGTGAACAGGGTGGAAGTAGTCAGCCCCAGCATTTT
D: -; size: -; J: TRBJ2-1; V: TRBV2; CDR3: CASSEVRVDEQFF; DNA: TGTGCCAGCAGTGAAGTCAGGGTGGATGAGCAGTTCTTC